This TCR beta chain was recorded in a study of blood T cells in healthy people across ages. Study-level results: Shifts in expanded clonotypes may have been confounded by donor CMV status, which was unknown.

As concerns this clonotype: Its antigen is not known. The junction differs from germline at one of its ends, possibly a read error.

The second PCR ran roughly 6 to 11 cycles with a sample-barcoded 5' primer and J-beta primers. Sequencing recovered at least 2.5 million CDR3-containing paired-end reads from each sample. TCRdb re-derived calls from the 5' RACE reads in MiXCR, one entry per CDR3 protein. The sample yields 2 million or so distinct CDR3 sequences, 49% seen once. The CDR3 is 13 residues long. From germline, CDR1 is SGHTA and CDR2 FQGNSA. V gene TRBV7-2 combines with J gene TRBJ2-7; unclear D gene. The J call could be wrong; TRBJ2-5 is a better fit for the DNA end. Sequencing was performed on blood. The TCR sequence derives from a woman aged 40 to 50 in good health. The CDR3 region is CASGLFQKETQYF. The CDR3 nucleotides are TGTGCCAGCGGCTTATTCCAGAAGGAGACCCAGTACTTC.